A selection of T cell receptor beta chains follows, all from one sample in a study of cytomegalovirus exposure and HLA in healthy donors. Profiled with immunoSEQ multiplex PCR; TCRdb holds only in-frame clones, not every one. The sample lists 65,000 to 90,000 clones, 75% occurring once. The sequenced material came from PBMCs. Receptors were obtained from a man between 65 and 85 years old in good health and CMV-seronegative. The CDR3 runs from the conserved cysteine through the conserved F or W. The order of the fields is D gene, V gene, CDR3 protein. D genes are given only for firm matches.

- TRBV10-2 CASSESYTGELFF
TRBD1 TRBV7-2 CASRPKTDRGETQYF
TRBD1 TRBV9 CASSVGRGLGEAFF
TRBD1 TRBV11-2 CASSFQGVGEKLFF
- TRBV2 CASRPRQEMANEQFF
- TRBV18 CASSPLVGAGETQYF
- TRBV11-2 CASRPRGGAQETQYF
- TRBV10-1 CASSVRGTDTQYF
TRBD1 TRBV28 CASSPRGNRGRQPQHF
- TRBV5-4 CASSLVSRRGDTQYF
- TRBV25-1 CASSSLDGRGQETQYF
TRBD2 TRBV29-1 CSVWTSGGTDTQYF
- TRBV28 CASSSNYEQYF
TRBD2 TRBV6-6 CASRGGDSYEQYF
- TRBV5-1 CASSLESRRTNEKLFF
TRBD2 TRBV13 CASLAGLAGGNYNEQFF
- TRBV2 CASSEVRRIYEQYF
- TRBV19 CASSIVEGMRSNQPQHF
- TRBV6-6 CASTSTRDSSYEQYF
- TRBV29-1 CSVDLGGTEAFF
- TRBV5-7 CASSNRVYEQYF
TRBD2 TRBV2 CASSDPGGTQYF
- TRBV7-9 CASSRSGSVGNTIYF
TRBD1 TRBV6-1 CASSERPLTGRVLAKNIQYF
- TRBV5-6 CASSLERGVVYGYTF
- TRBV4-1 CASSLTNPETQYF
TRBD1 TRBV5-1 CASSQGQGAEKLFF
TRBD2 TRBV5-4 CASSLRAGGPTDTQYF
TRBD1 TRBV29-1 CSAAQGESYEQYF
- TRBV6-5 CASSYLAANYGYTF
- TRBV10-2 CASSGTDSNQPQHF
TRBD2 TRBV7-2 CASSPRLAGEETQYF
TRBD1 TRBV7-9 CASSLTGVNTEAFF
TRBD1 TRBV4-3 CASSIGTANTGELFF
TRBD1 TRBV2 CASRVDRGPSYEQYF
- TRBV15 CATSREANSPLHF
TRBD2 TRBV30 CAWLQPGRGVPYEQYF
- TRBV7-2 CASSNGGDPEKLFF
- TRBV5-6 CASSFFKQKAAYEQYF
- TRBV19 CASSEIGGQPQHF
TRBD2 TRBV7-8 CASSLSGGRGHEQYF
- TRBV2 CASSEVSGVYSNQPQHF
TRBD2 TRBV29-1 CSVSGRAGNEQFF
- TRBV5-4 CASSPPPGHSTDTQYF
TRBD1 TRBV2 CASRQIDNRGGGYTF
- TRBV6-5 CASSYTAGSRDTQYF
TRBD1 TRBV5-8 CASRQGDPYEQYF
TRBD1 TRBV6-5 CASSFATGDYEQYF
TRBD1 TRBV6-6 CASRPQGANEKLFF
TRBD2 TRBV7-9 CASSQGARLAAEQYF
- TRBV2 CASSQTDYGYTF
TRBD2 TRBV7-8 CASSLMVLAGGLSTDTQYF
TRBD1 TRBV13 CASSFRGNEKLFF
TRBD2 TRBV28 CASSSPFSSGTYNEQFF
TRBD2 TRBV7-9 CASSLLAANTGELFF
TRBD2 TRBV7-9 CASSLALAGVREQYF
TRBD1 TRBV28 CASRLPGQVDQPQHF
- TRBV2 CASKNRINEKLFF
- TRBV18 CASSPPYTGSGEQYF